The clone carrying this TCR beta chain has a handful of counts. The antigen is not known. This sample is drawn from a study of T-cell reconstitution after alpha-beta-depleted transplantation in children. TCRbeta library preparation incorporated unique molecular identifiers. Each CDR3 protein is one row after TCRdb ran MiXCR on the PCR reads. This sample has 530,000 or so distinct CDR3 sequences; around 27% occur once, and the top ten carry 30% to 40%. The CDR3 covers 15 residues. The junction had 4 bases not matched to a gene; V was cut back by 5 bases and J by 1 base. The germline V gene encodes CDR1 SGHKS and CDR2 YYEKEE (reference sequence). Study-level findings and limits: Two months or so post-transplant, alpha-beta T cells reportedly derived from several hundred expanded graft clones. One year after transplant, T-cell counts and diversity came mostly from newly produced T cells.

The clonotype originates from a boy in the first two years of life with Wiskott-Aldrich syndrome, due to receive a stem cell transplant. Sample: PBMCs, taken before TCRalphabeta/CD19-depleted stem cell transplant. This rearrangement joins TRBV5-5 to TRBJ2-2; 8 positions match TRBD2. For the CDR3, the DNA is TGTGCCAGCAGTCCCGGGACTAGGAACACCGGGGAGCTGTTTTTT. Its translation: CASSPGTRNTGELFF.